Listed below are T cell receptor beta chains from one sample, sequenced in a study of CD8+ T cells in alopecia areata. Produced via immunoSEQ multiplex PCR; TCRdb's table is partial and in-frame only. The sample lists 140,000 or so clones, approximately 51% occurring once. The source was CD4+ T cells sorted from blood, collected at week 0. The receptors derive from a human donor with alopecia areata. Each CDR3 is given with its conserved first and last residue. A D gene is named only where the DNA matches it firmly. Clone size is not always given. Where it is, it says once, few, many or a class for expanded clones.

DNA | CDR3 | J | V | size | D
TGCAGCGGTGGACAGGGGGCGGCTAATGAAAAACTGTTTTTT | CSGGQGAANEKLFF | TRBJ1-4 | TRBV29-1 | NA | TRBD1
TGCAGCGTTGAAGAGGGGAACGAGCAGTACTTC | CSVEEGNEQYF | TRBJ2-7 | TRBV29-1 | few | NA
TGCGCCAGCAGTCAACACCCCGGGACAGGGGGTGGAAACACCATATATTTT | CASSQHPGTGGGNTIYF | TRBJ1-3 | TRBV23-1 | NA | TRBD1
TGTGCCAGCAGCTTGGGGACAGGGGGCCGAGAGACCCAGTACTTC | CASSLGTGGRETQYF | TRBJ2-5 | TRBV7-2 | NA | TRBD1
TGTGCCAGCAGCCGACCGGACGGGGAGCTGTTTTTT | CASSRPDGELFF | TRBJ2-2 | TRBV5-6 | NA | NA
TGTGCCAGCAGCGGGGGACAGGGGGTTATGACCCAGCATTTT | CASSGGQGVMTQHF | TRBJ1-5 | TRBV2 | NA | TRBD1
TGTGCCAGCAGCGCCTTTACAGGGATTAATGAAAAACTGTTTTTT | CASSAFTGINEKLFF | TRBJ1-4 | TRBV9 | NA | NA
TGCGCCAGCAGCTTCGAATCCCCACGGAAAACGGGGACCCAGTACTTC | CASSFESPRKTGTQYF | TRBJ2-5 | TRBV5-1 | NA | NA
TGTGCCAGCACCCGACTAGCGGGAGGGGGGGAGCTGTTTTTT | CASTRLAGGGELFF | TRBJ2-2 | TRBV2 | few | TRBD2
TGCGCCAGCAGCCAAGAAGGCGCTCAGAACTATGGCTACACCTTC | CASSQEGAQNYGYTF | TRBJ1-2 | TRBV4-1 | few | NA
TGTGCCAGCAGCTTAGCTACAGTACCGCGCGGGGCCAACGTCCTGACTTTC | CASSLATVPRGANVLTF | TRBJ2-6 | TRBV7-8 | NA | NA
TGTGCCTGGAGTGTACCAGTCTACACTGAAGCTTTCTTT | CAWSVPVYTEAFF | TRBJ1-1 | TRBV30 | NA | NA
TGTGCCAGCAGCTTAGGCGGGAGGGCCGGAGAGACCCAGTACTTC | CASSLGGRAGETQYF | TRBJ2-5 | TRBV11-2 | few | TRBD2
TGTGCCAGCAGCCCCCTGTTGACGGGAGGGTACAATGAGCAGTTCTTC | CASSPLLTGGYNEQFF | TRBJ2-1 | TRBV9 | NA | TRBD2
TGCGCCAGCAGTTTTTCGCACCGTGCTTTCTTT | CASSFSHRAFF | TRBJ1-1 | TRBV23-1 | medium-sized | NA
TGTGCCAGCACCCCGGTGGGGGATCTGAACACTGAAGCTTTCTTT | CASTPVGDLNTEAFF | TRBJ1-1 | TRBV28 | once | NA
TGCAGCGTTGCAGGCGGGAGTAGGAATGAGCAGTTCTTC | CSVAGGSRNEQFF | TRBJ2-1 | TRBV29-1 | NA | TRBD2
TGTGCCAGCAGCGGACTAGCGGGAGTGTCTTACAATGAGCAGTTCTTC | CASSGLAGVSYNEQFF | TRBJ2-1 | TRBV7-3 | NA | TRBD2
TGTGCCAGCAGCGTAGCTACGGTGAACACTGAAGCTTTCTTT | CASSVATVNTEAFF | TRBJ1-1 | TRBV9 | NA | NA
TGTGCCAGCACCCCGGGAGGAGCGGGCACAGATACGCAGTATTTT | CASTPGGAGTDTQYF | TRBJ2-3 | TRBV7-3 | NA | TRBD2
TGTGCCAGCAGCTGGGGGAGGGACACTGAAGCTTTCTTT | CASSWGRDTEAFF | TRBJ1-1 | TRBV28 | NA | NA
TGTGCCAGCAGCCACAAGGGAGTTTATAGCAATCAGCCCCAGCATTTT | CASSHKGVYSNQPQHF | TRBJ1-5 | TRBV7-3 | NA | NA
TGCAGCGTTGTGGGCGGAGTGACATACAATGAGCAGTTCTTC | CSVVGGVTYNEQFF | TRBJ2-1 | TRBV29-1 | NA | NA
TGTGCCAGCTCACCGGAAGAGACCCAGTACTTC | CASSPEETQYF | TRBJ2-5 | TRBV18 | NA | NA
TGTGCCAGCAGCATCCAAGGACTAGCTAGCTACGAGCAGTACTTC | CASSIQGLASYEQYF | TRBJ2-7 | TRBV7-2 | NA | TRBD2
TGTGCCAGCAGCGGAAATGAGGGATATCAGCCCCAGCATTTT | CASSGNEGYQPQHF | TRBJ1-5 | TRBV25-1 | few | NA
TGTGCCAGCCGGCCGGGGGGGGCCAACGTCCTGACTTTC | CASRPGGANVLTF | TRBJ2-6 | TRBV6-6 | few | NA
TGTGCCAGCGGTCTAGGGACGGCTTCCTACGAGCAGTACTTC | CASGLGTASYEQYF | TRBJ2-7 | TRBV9 | NA | NA
TGCAGCGTGGCCATAGAGACCCAGTACTTC | CSVAIETQYF | TRBJ2-5 | TRBV29-1 | few | NA
TGTGCCAGCAGCACGCCACCAAACACTGAAGCTTTCTTT | CASSTPPNTEAFF | TRBJ1-1 | TRBV5-4 | NA | NA
TGTGCCAGCAGATCAGACAGGGACTACAATCAGCCCCAGCATTTT | CASRSDRDYNQPQHF | TRBJ1-5 | TRBV6-9 | NA | TRBD1
TGCAGCGCAACACGGGCCTCCACAGATACGCAGTATTTT | CSATRASTDTQYF | TRBJ2-3 | TRBV29-1 | NA | NA
TGTGCCACCAGCGGGCGACAGGGGGCCGCCGAGCAGTACTTC | CATSGRQGAAEQYF | TRBJ2-7 | TRBV15 | NA | TRBD1
TGTGCCAGCAGCTTCGGACTAGCGATCGATGAGCAGTTCTTC | CASSFGLAIDEQFF | TRBJ2-1 | TRBV7-8 | NA | TRBD2
TGTGCCAGCAGTTTTGAAGAGACCCAGTACTTC | CASSFEETQYF | TRBJ2-5 | TRBV28 | NA | NA
TGTGCCAGTGGTTCTTCGGCGGCCCCCCAGTATTTT | CASGSSAAPQYF | TRBJ2-3 | TRBV19 | few | NA
TGTGCCAGCAGCTTTGGACCTCAAGAGACCCAGTACTTC | CASSFGPQETQYF | TRBJ2-5 | TRBV5-4 | NA | NA
TGTGCCTGGTCCCGAGCGGATTACGAGCAGTACTTC | CAWSRADYEQYF | TRBJ2-7 | TRBV30 | few | NA
TGTGCCAGCAGCTTATACCGTACTAGCCCATACCAAGAGACCCAGTACTTC | CASSLYRTSPYQETQYF | TRBJ2-5 | TRBV7-9 | NA | NA
TGCGCCAGCAGCCAAATGGACCTAAACACTGAAGCTTTCTTT | CASSQMDLNTEAFF | TRBJ1-1 | TRBV4-1 | NA | NA
TGTGCCTGGAGTTTTAGCAGCACAGATACGCAGTATTTT | CAWSFSSTDTQYF | TRBJ2-3 | TRBV30 | NA | NA
TGCAGCGTTGATAGGGGAGGCTACGAGCAGTACTTC | CSVDRGGYEQYF | TRBJ2-7 | TRBV29-1 | NA | NA
TGCGCCAGCAAGGCTCCAGCGGGAGCCCAAGAGACCCAGTACTTC | CASKAPAGAQETQYF | TRBJ2-5 | TRBV5-1 | NA | TRBD2
TGCAGCGTTGGACCGGGACTAAACACAGATACGCAGTATTTT | CSVGPGLNTDTQYF | TRBJ2-3 | TRBV29-1 | few | TRBD2
TGTGCCAGCAGTTACTCTTCAGGTGATCAGCCCCAGCATTTT | CASSYSSGDQPQHF | TRBJ1-5 | TRBV6-6 | NA | NA
TGCGCCAGCAGCCAAGATGGGGGGGCCCGACTTCAGTACTTC | CASSQDGGARLQYF | TRBJ2-4 | TRBV4-1 | NA | NA
TGTGCCTGGGGTTTTTTGCGGGATACGCAGTATTTT | CAWGFLRDTQYF | TRBJ2-3 | TRBV30 | few | NA
TGTGCCAGCAGCGCTAGGGGGGGCGCTAACTATGGCTACACCTTC | CASSARGGANYGYTF | TRBJ1-2 | TRBV9 | NA | NA
TGTGCCACCAGCACAGGCGGGGACGTGGCCAAAAACATTCAGTACTTC | CATSTGGDVAKNIQYF | TRBJ2-4 | TRBV15 | NA | NA
TGTGCCAGCAGCCGAGCCGGGGCAGACTACAATGAGCAGTTCTTC | CASSRAGADYNEQFF | TRBJ2-1 | TRBV7-6 | NA | NA
TGTGCCAGCAGCCAGAGCGGGATCAACACAGATACGCAGTATTTT | CASSQSGINTDTQYF | TRBJ2-3 | TRBV7-6 | few | TRBD2
TGTGCCAGCAGCCGGGACCAGGGGTGGAATGAGCAGTTCTTC | CASSRDQGWNEQFF | TRBJ2-1 | TRBV7-3 | few | NA
TGTGCCAGCAGCGGCGGACTAGCGGGAGGGGCAGATACGCAGTATTTT | CASSGGLAGGADTQYF | TRBJ2-3 | TRBV6-4 | NA | TRBD2
TGTGCCAGCAGTTCGGGAGGGTCAAGATACGAGCAGTACTTC | CASSSGGSRYEQYF | TRBJ2-7 | TRBV6-5 | NA | TRBD2